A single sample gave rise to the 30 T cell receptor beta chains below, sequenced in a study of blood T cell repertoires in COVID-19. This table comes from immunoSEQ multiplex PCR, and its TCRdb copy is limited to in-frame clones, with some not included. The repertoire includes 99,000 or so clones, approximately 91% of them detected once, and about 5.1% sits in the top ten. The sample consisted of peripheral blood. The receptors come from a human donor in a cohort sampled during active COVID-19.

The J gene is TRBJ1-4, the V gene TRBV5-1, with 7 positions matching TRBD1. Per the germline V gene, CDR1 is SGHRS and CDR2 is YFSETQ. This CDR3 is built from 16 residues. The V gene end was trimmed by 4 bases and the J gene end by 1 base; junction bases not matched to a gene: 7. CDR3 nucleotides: TGCGCCAGCAGCCAAACAGGGGCGCTAACTAATGAAAAACTGTTTTTT. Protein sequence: CASSQTGALTNEKLFF.

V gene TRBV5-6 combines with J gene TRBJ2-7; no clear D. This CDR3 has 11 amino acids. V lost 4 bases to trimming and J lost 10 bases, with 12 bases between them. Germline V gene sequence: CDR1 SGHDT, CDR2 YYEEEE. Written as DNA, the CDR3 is TGTGCCAGCAGCGTGGACGACTTCCAGTACTTC. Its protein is CASSVDDFQYF.

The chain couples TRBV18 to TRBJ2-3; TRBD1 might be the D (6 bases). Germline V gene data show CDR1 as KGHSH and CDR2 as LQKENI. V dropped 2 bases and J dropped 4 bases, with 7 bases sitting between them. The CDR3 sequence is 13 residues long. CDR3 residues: CASSPAGADTQYF. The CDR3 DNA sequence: TGTGCCAGCTCACCAGCAGGGGCAGATACGCAGTATTTT.

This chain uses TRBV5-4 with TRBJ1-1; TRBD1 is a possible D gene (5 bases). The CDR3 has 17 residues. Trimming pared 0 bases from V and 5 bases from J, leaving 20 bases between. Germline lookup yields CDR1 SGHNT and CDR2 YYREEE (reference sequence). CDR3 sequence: CASSLGGKGTRGTEAFF. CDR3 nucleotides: TGTGCCAGCAGCTTGGGGGGCAAGGGCACTCGGGGGACTGAAGCTTTCTTT.

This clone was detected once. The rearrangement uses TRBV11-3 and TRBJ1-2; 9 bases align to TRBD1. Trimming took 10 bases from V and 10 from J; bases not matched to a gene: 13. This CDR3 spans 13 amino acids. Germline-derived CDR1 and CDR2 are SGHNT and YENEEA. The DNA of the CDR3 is TGTGCCACCGCGACAAGGACAGGGGAAGTCTACACCTTC. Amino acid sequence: CATATRTGEVYTF.

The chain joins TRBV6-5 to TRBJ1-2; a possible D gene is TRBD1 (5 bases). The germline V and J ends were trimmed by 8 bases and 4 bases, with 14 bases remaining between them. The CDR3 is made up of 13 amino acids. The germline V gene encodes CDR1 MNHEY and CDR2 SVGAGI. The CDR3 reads CASREGLSYGYTF. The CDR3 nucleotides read TGTGCCAGCCGGGAGGGGCTAAGCTATGGCTACACCTTC.

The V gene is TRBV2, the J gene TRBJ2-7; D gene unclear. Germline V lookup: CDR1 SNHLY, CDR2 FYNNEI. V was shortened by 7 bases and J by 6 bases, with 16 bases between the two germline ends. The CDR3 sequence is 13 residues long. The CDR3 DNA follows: TGTGCCAGCAATCCCCTTGGAGCAAGCGAGCAGTACTTC. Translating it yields CASNPLGASEQYF.

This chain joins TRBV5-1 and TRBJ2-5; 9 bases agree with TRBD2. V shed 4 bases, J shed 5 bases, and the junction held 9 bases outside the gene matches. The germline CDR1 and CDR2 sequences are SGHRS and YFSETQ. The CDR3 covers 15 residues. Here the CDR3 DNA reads TGCGCCAGCAGCGGTCAGGTAGCGGGAGTCGAGACCCAGTACTTC. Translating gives CASSGQVAGVETQYF.

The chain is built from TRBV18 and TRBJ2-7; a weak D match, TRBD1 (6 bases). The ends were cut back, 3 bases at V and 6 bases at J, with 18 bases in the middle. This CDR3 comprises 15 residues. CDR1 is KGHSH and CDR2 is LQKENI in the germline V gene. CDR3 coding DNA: TGTGCCAGCTCACCGGGACACACCCTCGATGGCGAGCAGTACTTC. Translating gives CASSPGHTLDGEQYF.

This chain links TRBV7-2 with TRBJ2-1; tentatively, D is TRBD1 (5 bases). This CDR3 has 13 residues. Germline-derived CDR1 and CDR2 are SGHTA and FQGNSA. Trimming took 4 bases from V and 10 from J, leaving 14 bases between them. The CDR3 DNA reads TGTGCCAGCAGCTACCCGTACGGACAAGAGCAGTTCTTC. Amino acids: CASSYPYGQEQFF.

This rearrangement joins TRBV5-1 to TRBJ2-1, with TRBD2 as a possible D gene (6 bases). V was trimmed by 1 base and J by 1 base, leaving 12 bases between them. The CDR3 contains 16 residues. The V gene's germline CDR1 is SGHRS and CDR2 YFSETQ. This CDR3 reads CASSLFTAGSYNEQFF. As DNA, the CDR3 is TGCGCCAGCAGCTTGTTTACCGCGGGGTCCTACAATGAGCAGTTCTTC.

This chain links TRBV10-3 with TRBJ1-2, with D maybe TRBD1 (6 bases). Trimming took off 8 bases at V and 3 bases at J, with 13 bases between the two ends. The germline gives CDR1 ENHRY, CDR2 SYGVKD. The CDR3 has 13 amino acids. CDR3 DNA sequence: TGTGCCATCGGCGCCGGGACATACTATGGCTACACCTTC. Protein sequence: CAIGAGTYYGYTF.

The CDR3 region has the DNA TGTGCCAGCAGCGGGCTAGCGGGAGAAAATGAGCAGTTCTTC. It is translated as CASSGLAGENEQFF. This chain joins TRBV9 and TRBJ2-1; 10 bases align to TRBD2. V lost 3 bases and J lost 7; bases outside the gene matches: 4. The germline V gene has CDR1 SGDLS and CDR2 YYNGEE. This CDR3 contains 14 residues. The whole variable domain, filled in from reference TRBV9 and TRBJ2-1, reads DSGVTQTPKHLITATGQRVTLRCSPRSGDLSVYWYQQSLDQGLQFLIQYYNGEERAKGNILERFSAQQFPDLHSELNLSSLELGDSALYFCASSGLAGENEQFFGPGTRLTVL.

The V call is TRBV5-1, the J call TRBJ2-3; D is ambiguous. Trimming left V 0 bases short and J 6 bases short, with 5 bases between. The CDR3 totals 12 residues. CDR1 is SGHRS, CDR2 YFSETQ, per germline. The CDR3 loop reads CASSLVRDTQYF. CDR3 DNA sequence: TGCGCCAGCAGCTTGGTCCGGGATACGCAGTATTTT. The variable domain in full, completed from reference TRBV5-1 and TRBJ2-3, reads KAGVTQTPRYLIKTRGQQVTLSCSPISGHRSVSWYQQTPGQGLQFLFEYFSETQRNKGNFPGRFSGRQFSNSRSEMNVSTLELGDSALYLCASSLVRDTQYFGPGTRLTVL.

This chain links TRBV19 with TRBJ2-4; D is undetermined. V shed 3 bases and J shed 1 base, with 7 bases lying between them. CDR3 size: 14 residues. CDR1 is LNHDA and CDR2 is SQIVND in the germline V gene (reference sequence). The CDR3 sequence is CASSITPAKNIQYF. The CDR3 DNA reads TGTGCCAGTAGTATCACACCTGCCAAAAACATTCAGTACTTC.

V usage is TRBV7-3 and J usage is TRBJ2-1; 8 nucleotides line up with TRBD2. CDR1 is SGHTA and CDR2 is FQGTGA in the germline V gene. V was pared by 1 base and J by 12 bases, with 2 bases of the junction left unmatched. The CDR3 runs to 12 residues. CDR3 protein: CASSLSGGRQFF. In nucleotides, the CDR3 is TGTGCCAGCAGCTTAAGCGGGGGGCGGCAGTTCTTC.

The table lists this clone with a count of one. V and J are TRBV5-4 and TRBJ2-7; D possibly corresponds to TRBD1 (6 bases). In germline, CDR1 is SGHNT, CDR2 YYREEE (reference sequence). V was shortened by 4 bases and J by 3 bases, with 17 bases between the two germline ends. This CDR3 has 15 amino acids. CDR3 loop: CASSILTGQGYEQYF. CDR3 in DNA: TGTGCCAGCAGCATACTCACGGGACAAGGCTACGAGCAGTACTTC.

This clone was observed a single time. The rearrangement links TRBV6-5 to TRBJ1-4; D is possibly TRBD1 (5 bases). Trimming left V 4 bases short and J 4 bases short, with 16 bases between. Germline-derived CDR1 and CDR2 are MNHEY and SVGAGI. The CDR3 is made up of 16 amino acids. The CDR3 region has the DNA TGTGCCAGCAGTTCCTCCCGGGGGGAGGGTAATGAAAAACTGTTTTTT. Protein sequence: CASSSSRGEGNEKLFF.

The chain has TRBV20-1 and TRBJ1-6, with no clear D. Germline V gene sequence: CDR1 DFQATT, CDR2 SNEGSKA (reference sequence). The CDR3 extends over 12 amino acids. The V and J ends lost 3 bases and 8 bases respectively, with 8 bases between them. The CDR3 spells CSASPGYSPLHF. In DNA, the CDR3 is TGCAGTGCTAGTCCCGGGTATTCACCCCTCCACTTT.

The CDR3 loop reads CASSPPPGRRPQHF. CDR3 sequence (DNA): TGTGCCAGCAGCCCCCCCCCAGGGAGGAGACCCCAGCATTTT. V usage is TRBV11-3 and J usage is TRBJ1-5; TRBD1 might be the D (5 bases). Trimming took 5 bases from V and 10 from J, leaving 18 bases between them. The germline V gene has CDR1 SGHNT and CDR2 YENEEA. The CDR3 is made up of 14 amino acids.

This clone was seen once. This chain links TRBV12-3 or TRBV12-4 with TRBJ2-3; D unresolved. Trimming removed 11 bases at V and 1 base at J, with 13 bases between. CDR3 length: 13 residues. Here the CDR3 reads CAHFPTGTDTQYF. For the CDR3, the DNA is TGTGCCCATTTCCCAACTGGCACAGATACGCAGTATTTT.

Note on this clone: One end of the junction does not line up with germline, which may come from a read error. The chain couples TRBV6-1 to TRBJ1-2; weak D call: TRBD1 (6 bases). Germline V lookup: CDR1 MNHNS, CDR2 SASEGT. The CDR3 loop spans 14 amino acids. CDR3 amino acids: CASREGAGVYGYTF. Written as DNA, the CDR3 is TGTGCCAGCAGGGAAGGGGCAGGGGTCTATGGCTACACCTTC.

Here the CDR3 reads CSARDYNEQYF. The CDR3 bases are TGCAGTGCTAGAGATTATAACGAGCAGTACTTC. The J gene is TRBJ2-7, the V gene TRBV20-1; D not certain. Germline V lookup: CDR1 DFQATT, CDR2 SNEGSKA (reference sequence). The CDR3 totals 11 residues. The ends were cut back, 0 bases at V and 5 bases at J, with 5 bases in the middle.

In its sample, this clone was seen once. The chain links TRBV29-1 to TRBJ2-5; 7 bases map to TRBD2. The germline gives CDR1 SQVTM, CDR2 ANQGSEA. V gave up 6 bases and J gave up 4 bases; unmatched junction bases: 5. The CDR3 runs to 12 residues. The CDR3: CSVARGGETQYF. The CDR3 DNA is TGCAGCGTGGCCCGCGGGGGAGAGACCCAGTACTTC.

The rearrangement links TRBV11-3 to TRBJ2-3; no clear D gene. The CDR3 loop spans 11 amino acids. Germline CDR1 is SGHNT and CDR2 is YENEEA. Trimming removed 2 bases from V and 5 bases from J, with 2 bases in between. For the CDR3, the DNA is TGTGCCAGCAGCTTACTAGATACGCAGTATTTT. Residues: CASSLLDTQYF.

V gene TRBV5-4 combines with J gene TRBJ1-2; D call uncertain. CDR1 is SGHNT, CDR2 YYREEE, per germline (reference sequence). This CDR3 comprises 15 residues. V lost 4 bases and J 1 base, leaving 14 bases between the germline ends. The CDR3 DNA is TGTGCCAGCAGCCGAGAACTAAACGTTAACTATGGCTACACCTTC. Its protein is CASSRELNVNYGYTF. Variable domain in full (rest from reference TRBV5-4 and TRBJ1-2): ETGVTQSPTHLIKTRGQQVTLRCSSQSGHNTVSWYQQALGQGPQFIFQYYREEENGRGNFPPRFSGLQFPNYSSELNVNALELDDSALYLCASSRELNVNYGYTFGSGTRLTVV.

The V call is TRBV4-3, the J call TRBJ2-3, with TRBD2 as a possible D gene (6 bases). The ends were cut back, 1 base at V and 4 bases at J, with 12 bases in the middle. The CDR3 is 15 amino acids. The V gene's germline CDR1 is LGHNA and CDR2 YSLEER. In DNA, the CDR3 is TGCGCCAGCAGCCAAGGGCGGGGAGGAGCAGATACGCAGTATTTT. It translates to CASSQGRGGADTQYF.

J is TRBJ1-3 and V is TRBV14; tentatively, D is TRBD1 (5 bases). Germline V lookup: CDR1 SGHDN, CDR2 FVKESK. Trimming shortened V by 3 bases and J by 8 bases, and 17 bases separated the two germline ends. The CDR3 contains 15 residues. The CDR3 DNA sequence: TGTGCCAGCAGCCAGGACCATACCTCGGGGGACACCATATATTTT. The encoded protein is CASSQDHTSGDTIYF.

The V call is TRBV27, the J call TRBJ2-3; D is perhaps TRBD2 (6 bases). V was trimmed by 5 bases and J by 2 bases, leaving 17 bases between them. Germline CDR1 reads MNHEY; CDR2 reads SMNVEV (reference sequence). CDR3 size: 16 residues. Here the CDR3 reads CASSNPPDYHTDTQYF. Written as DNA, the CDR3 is TGTGCCAGCAGTAACCCCCCGGACTACCACACAGATACGCAGTATTTT.

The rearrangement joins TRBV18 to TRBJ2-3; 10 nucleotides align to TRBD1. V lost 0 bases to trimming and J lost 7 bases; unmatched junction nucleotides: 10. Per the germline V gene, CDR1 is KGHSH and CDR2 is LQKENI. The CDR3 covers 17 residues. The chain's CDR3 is CASSPPLDRGKRNTQYF. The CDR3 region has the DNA TGTGCCAGCTCACCACCCTTGGACAGGGGGAAAAGGAATACGCAGTATTTT.